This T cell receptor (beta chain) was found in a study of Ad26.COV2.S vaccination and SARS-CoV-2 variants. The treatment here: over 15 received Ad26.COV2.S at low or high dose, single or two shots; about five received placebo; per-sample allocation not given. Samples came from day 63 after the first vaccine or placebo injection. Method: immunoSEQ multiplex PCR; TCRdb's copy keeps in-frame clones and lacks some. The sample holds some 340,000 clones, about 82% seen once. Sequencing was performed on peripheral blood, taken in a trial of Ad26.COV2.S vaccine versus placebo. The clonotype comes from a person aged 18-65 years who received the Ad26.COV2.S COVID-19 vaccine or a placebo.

This chain's CDR3 is CASSLVLERPLTQTYEQYF. CDR3 DNA: TGCGCCAGCAGCTTGGTACTAGAAAGGCCTCTCACTCAGACCTACGAGCAGTACTTC. The chain combines TRBV5-1 with TRBJ2-7; D possibly corresponds to TRBD2 (5 bases). Germline-derived CDR1 and CDR2 are SGHRS and YFSETQ. Trimming took 0 bases from V and 2 from J, leaving 24 bases between them. The CDR3 is 19 residues long.